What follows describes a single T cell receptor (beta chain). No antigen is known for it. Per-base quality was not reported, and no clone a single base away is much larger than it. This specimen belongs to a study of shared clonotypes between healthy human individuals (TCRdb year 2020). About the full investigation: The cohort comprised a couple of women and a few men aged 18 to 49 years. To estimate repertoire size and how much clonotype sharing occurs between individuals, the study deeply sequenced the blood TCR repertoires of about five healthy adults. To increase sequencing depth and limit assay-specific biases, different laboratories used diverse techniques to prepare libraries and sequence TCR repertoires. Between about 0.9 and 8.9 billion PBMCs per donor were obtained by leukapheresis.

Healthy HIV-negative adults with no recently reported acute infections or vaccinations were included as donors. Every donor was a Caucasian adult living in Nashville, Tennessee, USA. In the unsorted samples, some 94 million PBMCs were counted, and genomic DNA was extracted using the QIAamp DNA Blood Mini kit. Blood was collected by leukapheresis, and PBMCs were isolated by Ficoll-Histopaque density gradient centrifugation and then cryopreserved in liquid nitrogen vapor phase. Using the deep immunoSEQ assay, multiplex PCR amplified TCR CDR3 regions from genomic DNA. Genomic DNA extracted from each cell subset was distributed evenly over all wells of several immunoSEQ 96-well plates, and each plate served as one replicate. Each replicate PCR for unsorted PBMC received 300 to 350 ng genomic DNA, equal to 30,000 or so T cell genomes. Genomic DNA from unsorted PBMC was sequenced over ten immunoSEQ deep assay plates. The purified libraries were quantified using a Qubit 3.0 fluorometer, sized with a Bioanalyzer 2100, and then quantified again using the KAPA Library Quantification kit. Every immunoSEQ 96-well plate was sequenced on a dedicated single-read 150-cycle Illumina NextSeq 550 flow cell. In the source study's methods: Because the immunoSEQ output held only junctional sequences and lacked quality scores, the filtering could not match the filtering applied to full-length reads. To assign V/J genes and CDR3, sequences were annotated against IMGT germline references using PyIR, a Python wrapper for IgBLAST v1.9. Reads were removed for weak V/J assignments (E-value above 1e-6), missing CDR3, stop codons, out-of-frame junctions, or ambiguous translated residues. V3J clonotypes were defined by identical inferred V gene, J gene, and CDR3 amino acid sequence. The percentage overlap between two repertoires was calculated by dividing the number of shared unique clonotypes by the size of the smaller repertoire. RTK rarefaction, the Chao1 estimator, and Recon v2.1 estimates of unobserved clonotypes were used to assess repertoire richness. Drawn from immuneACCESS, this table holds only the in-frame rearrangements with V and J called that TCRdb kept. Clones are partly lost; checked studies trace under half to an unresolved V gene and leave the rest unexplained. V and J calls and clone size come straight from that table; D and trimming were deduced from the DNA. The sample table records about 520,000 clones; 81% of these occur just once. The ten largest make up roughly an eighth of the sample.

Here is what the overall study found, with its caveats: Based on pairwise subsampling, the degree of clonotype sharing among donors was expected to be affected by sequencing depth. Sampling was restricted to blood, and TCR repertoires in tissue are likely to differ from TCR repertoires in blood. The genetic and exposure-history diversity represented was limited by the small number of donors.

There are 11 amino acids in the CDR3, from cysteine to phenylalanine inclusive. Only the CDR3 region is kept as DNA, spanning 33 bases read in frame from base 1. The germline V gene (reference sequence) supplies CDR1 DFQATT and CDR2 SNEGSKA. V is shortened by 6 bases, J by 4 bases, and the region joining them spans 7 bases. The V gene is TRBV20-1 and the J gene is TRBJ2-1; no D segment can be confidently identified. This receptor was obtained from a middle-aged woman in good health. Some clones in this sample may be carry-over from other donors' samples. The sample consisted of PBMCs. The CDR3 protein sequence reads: CSARPYNEQFF. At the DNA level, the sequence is TGCAGTGCCCGCCCTTACAATGAGCAGTTCTTC.